Below are 8 T cell receptor beta chains sequenced from a single sample in a study of T cells after yellow fever vaccination. One entry per CDR3 protein results from TCRdb running MiXCR on the 5' RACE reads. The sample has 300,000 to 350,000 distinct CDR3 sequences; approximately 3.9% are singletons. The specimen was PBMCs, collected 5 days after the yellow fever booster vaccination. These receptors were taken from a man younger than 30 who received the YFV17D yellow fever vaccine.

This clonotype was detected ten times or more. The rearrangement joins TRBV29-1 to TRBJ2-2; TRBD2 might be the D (6 bases). Per the germline V gene, CDR1 is SQVTM and CDR2 is ANQGSEA. Trimming took 8 bases from V and 5 from J, leaving 15 bases between them. The CDR3 length is 13 residues. As DNA, the CDR3 is TGCAGCACACTTCTTGCGGGAACCGGGGAGCTGTTTTTT. This gives the protein CSTLLAGTGELFF.

This clonotype was counted at least ten times. The gene calls are TRBV9 and TRBJ2-3; D is uncertain. This CDR3 comprises 13 residues. CDR1 is SGDLS, CDR2 YYNGEE, per germline. V lost 0 bases and J lost 5, with 7 bases in between. CDR3 nucleotides: TGTGCCAGCAGCGTAGAACCCCAAGATACGCAGTATTTT. Its translation: CASSVEPQDTQYF.

This clonotype was seen repeatedly, ten times or more. The chain recombines TRBV4-3 with TRBJ2-3; D tentatively fits TRBD1 or TRBD2 (5 bases each). The V gene's germline CDR1 is LGHNA and CDR2 YSLEER. This CDR3 spans 16 amino acids. V shed 0 bases and J shed 2 bases, with 12 bases lying between them. The CDR3 reads CASSQEGQGATDTQYF. The CDR3 bases are TGCGCCAGCAGCCAAGAGGGGCAGGGAGCCACAGATACGCAGTATTTT.

The chain combines TRBV20-1 with TRBJ1-5; 7 nucleotides line up with TRBD1. J gave up 4 bases and V 0 bases, and 12 bases lay outside the gene matches. This CDR3 has 17 residues. In germline, CDR1 is DFQATT, CDR2 SNEGSKA (reference sequence). The CDR3 region has the DNA TGCAGTGCTAGAGATATTTCGGCAGGGACAGTTAATCAGCCCCAGCATTTT. Protein sequence: CSARDISAGTVNQPQHF.

This clonotype appeared a few times. The V and J genes are TRBV5-4 and TRBJ1-1; the D gene is possibly TRBD1 (6 bases). Germline CDR1 is SGHNT and CDR2 is YYREEE (reference sequence). V lost 7 bases and J 0 bases, leaving 16 bases between the germline ends. CDR3 length: 15 amino acids. In DNA form, the CDR3 reads TGTGCCAGCCGACCGGACAGAAATCTGAACACTGAAGCTTTCTTT. The encoded protein is CASRPDRNLNTEAFF.

A few counts support this clonotype. This chain links TRBV18 with TRBJ2-5, with 11 bases lining up with TRBD2. The germline CDR1 and CDR2 sequences are KGHSH and LQKENI. The V and J ends lost 6 bases and 2 bases, in that order; junction bases with no gene match: 5. CDR3 length: 15 residues. CDR3 amino acids: CASSEGTSGQETQYF. CDR3 DNA: TGTGCCAGCTCTGAGGGGACTAGCGGTCAAGAGACCCAGTACTTC.

V usage is TRBV28 and J usage is TRBJ1-2; D gene unclear. The CDR3 consists of 13 residues. Germline V gene lookup returns CDR1 MDHEN and CDR2 SYDVKM. The V end lost 10 bases, the J end lost 0 bases, and 12 bases lay between the germline ends. CDR3 loop: CATRARANYGYTF. DNA for the CDR3: TGTGCCACCCGGGCCAGAGCTAACTATGGCTACACCTTC.

This clonotype has a count of ten or more. The chain is built from TRBV7-3 and TRBJ2-2; D might be TRBD2 (6 bases). Germline V gives CDR1 SGHTA, CDR2 FQGTGA. The length of the CDR3 is 14 residues. Trimming took off 5 bases at V and 6 bases at J, with 13 bases between the two ends. The CDR3 DNA follows: TGTGCCAGCAGCGGAGGGTGGCAGGCCGGGGAGCTGTTTTTT. As protein: CASSGGWQAGELFF.